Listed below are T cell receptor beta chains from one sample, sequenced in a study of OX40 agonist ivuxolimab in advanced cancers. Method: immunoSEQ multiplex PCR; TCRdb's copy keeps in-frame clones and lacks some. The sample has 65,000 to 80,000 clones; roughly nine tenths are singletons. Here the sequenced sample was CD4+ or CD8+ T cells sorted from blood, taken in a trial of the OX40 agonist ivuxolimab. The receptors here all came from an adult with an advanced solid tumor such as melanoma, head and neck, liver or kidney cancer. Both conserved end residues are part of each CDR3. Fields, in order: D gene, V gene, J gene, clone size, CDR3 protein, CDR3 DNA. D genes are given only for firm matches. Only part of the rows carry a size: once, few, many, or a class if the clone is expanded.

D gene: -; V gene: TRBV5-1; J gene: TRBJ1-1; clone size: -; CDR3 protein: CASSLTGMNTEAFF; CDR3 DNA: TGCGCCAGCAGCTTGACAGGGATGAACACTGAAGCTTTCTTT
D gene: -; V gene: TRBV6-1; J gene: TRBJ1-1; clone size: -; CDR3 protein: CASTPNTEAFF; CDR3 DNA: TGTGCCAGCACGCCGAACACTGAAGCTTTCTTT
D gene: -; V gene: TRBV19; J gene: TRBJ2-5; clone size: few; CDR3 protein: CASRSAEETQYF; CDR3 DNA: TGTGCCAGTAGGTCGGCGGAAGAGACCCAGTACTTC
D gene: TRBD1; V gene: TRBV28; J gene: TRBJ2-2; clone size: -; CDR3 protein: CASSARDRGIGELFF; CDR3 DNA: TGTGCCAGCAGTGCCCGGGACAGGGGTATCGGGGAGCTGTTTTTT
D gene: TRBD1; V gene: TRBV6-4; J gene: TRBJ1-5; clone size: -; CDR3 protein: CASSEGTGFGQPQHF; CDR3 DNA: TGTGCCAGCAGTGAAGGGACAGGGTTTGGTCAGCCCCAGCATTTT
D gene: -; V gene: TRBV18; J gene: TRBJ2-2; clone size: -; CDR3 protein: CASSTKLQSDTGELFF; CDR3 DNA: TGTGCCAGCTCAACCAAGTTACAGAGCGACACCGGGGAGCTGTTTTTT
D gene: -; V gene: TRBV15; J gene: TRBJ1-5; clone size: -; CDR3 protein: CATSRDRAGGGVGNQPQHF; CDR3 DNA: TGTGCCACCAGCAGAGATCGGGCCGGGGGGGGAGTCGGCAATCAGCCCCAGCATTTT
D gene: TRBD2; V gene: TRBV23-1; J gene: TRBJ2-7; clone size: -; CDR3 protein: CARGEKTSGRYDEQYF; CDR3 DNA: TGCGCCAGGGGGGAAAAGACTAGCGGGAGGTACGACGAGCAGTACTTC
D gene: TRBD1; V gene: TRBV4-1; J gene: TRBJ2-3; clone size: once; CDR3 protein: CASSQSGTGAPTDTQYF; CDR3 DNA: TGCGCCAGCAGCCAATCCGGGACAGGGGCCCCCACAGATACGCAGTATTTT
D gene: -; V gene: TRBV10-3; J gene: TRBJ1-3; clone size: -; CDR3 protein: CAISEGEGNTIYF; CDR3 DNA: TGTGCCATCAGTGAGGGTGAAGGAAACACCATATATTTT
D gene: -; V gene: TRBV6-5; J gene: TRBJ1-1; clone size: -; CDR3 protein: CASSYSGGLGAFF; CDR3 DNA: TGTGCCAGCAGTTACTCGGGAGGCTTAGGAGCTTTCTTT
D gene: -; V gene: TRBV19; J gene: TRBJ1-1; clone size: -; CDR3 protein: CASSILVGNEAFF; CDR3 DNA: TGTGCCAGTAGTATTTTAGTAGGAAATGAAGCTTTCTTT
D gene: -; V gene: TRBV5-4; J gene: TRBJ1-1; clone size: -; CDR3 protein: CASSFLLTSPSGTEAFF; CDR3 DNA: TGTGCCAGCAGCTTTCTCTTAACGTCCCCTTCGGGGACTGAAGCTTTCTTT
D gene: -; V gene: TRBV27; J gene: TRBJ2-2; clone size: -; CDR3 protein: CASSFRRITGELFF; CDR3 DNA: TGTGCCAGCAGTTTTCGTAGGATAACCGGGGAGCTGTTTTTT
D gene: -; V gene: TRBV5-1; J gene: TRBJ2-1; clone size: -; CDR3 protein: CASRPTPDVNSYNEQFF; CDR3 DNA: TGCGCCAGCCGACCCACCCCGGACGTAAATTCCTACAATGAGCAGTTCTTC
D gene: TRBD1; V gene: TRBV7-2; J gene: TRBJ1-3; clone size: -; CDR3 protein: CASSLAGTGDTIYF; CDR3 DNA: TGTGCCAGCAGCCTCGCCGGGACAGGGGACACCATATATTTT
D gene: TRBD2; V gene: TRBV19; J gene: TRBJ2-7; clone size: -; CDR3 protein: CASRTGTNIVGTSGALNEQYF; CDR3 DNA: TGTGCCAGCAGGACCGGGACTAACATAGTGGGGACTAGCGGTGCCCTCAACGAGCAGTACTTC
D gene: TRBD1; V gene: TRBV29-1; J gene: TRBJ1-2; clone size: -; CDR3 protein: CSVGGTEYGYTF; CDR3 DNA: TGCAGCGTTGGAGGGACAGAATATGGCTACACCTTC
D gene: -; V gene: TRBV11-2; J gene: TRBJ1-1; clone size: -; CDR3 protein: CASSSVRLNTEAFF; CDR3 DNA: TGTGCCAGCAGCTCCGTACGTTTGAACACTGAAGCTTTCTTT
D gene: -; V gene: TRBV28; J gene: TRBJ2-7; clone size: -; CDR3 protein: CASSLALPTYEQYF; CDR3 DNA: TGTGCCAGCAGTTTGGCCCTCCCAACCTACGAGCAGTACTTC
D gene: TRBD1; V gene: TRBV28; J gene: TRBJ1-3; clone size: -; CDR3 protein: CASTVNRGSSGNTIYF; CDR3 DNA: TGTGCCAGCACCGTTAACAGGGGGAGCTCTGGAAACACCATATATTTT
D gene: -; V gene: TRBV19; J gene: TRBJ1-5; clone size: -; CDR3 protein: CASTKLPNQPQHF; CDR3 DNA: TGTGCCAGTACCAAGCTTCCGAATCAGCCCCAGCATTTT
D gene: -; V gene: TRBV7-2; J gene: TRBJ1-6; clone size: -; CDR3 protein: CASSPPFFPSNSPLHF; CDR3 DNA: TGTGCCAGCAGCCCTCCCTTTTTTCCATCTAATTCACCCCTCCACTTT
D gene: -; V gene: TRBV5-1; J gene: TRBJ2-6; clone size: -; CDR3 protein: CASSLEGQGKGGANVLTF; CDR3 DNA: TGCGCCAGCAGCTTGGAAGGGCAGGGCAAAGGAGGGGCCAACGTCCTGACTTTC
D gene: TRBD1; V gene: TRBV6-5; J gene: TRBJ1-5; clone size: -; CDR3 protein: CASSYSGQGGNQPQHF; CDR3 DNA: TGTGCCAGCAGTTACTCGGGACAGGGTGGAAATCAGCCCCAGCATTTT
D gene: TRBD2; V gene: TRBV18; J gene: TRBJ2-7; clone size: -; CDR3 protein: CASSPKGLAGGTSSYEQYF; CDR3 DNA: TGTGCCAGCTCACCAAAGGGACTAGCGGGAGGAACCAGCTCCTACGAGCAGTACTTC
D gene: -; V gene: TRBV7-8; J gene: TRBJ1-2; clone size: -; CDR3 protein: CASGAERYGYTF; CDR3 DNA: TGTGCCAGTGGGGCAGAAAGATATGGCTACACCTTC
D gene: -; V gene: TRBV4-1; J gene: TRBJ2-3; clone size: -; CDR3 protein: CASTTAGFTDTQYF; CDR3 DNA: TGCGCCAGCACCACAGCCGGTTTCACAGATACGCAGTATTTT
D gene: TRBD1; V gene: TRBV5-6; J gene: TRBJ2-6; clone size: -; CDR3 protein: CASSRTGTGLLGANVLTF; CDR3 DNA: TGTGCCAGCAGCCGTACAGGGACAGGCCTTCTTGGGGCCAACGTCCTGACTTTC
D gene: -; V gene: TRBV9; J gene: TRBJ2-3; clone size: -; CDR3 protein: CASSVDNPQDTQYF; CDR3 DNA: TGTGCCAGCAGCGTAGACAATCCCCAGGATACGCAGTATTTT
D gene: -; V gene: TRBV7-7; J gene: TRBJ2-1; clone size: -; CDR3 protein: CASSPIGRIDEQFF; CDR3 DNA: TGTGCTAGCAGCCCCATCGGGAGAATCGATGAGCAGTTCTTC
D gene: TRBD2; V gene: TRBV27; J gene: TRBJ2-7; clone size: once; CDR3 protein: CASSPTSGRGEQYF; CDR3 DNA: TGTGCCAGCAGTCCGACTAGCGGGAGAGGCGAGCAGTACTTC